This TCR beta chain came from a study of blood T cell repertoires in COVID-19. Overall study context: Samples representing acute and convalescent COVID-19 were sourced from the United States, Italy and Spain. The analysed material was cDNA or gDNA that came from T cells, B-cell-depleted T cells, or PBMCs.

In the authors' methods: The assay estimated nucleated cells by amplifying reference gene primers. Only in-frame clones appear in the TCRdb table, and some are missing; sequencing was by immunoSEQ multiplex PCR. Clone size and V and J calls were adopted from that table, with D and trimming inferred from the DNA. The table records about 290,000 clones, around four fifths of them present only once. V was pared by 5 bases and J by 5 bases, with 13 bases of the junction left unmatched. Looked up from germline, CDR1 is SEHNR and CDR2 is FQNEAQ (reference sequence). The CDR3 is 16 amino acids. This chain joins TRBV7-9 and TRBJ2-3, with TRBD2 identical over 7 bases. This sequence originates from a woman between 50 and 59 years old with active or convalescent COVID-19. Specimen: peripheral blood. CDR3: CASSILADARVDTQYF. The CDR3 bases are TGTGCCAGCAGCATTCTAGCGGATGCCAGGGTAGATACGCAGTATTTT.